These T cell receptor beta chains were read from a single sample in a study of CD8 T cells in ankylosing spondylitis. TCRdb ran MiXCR on the 5' RACE reads and lists one entry per CDR3 protein. The table records a few hundred thousand distinct CDR3 sequences, under 25% of them present only once. Sequenced sample: blood, either unsorted or a sorted T cell fraction (not recorded which). The origin of the receptors is a male donor with ankylosing spondylitis. Each CDR3 is given with its conserved first and last residue. A D gene is named only where the DNA matches it firmly. Not all rows give a size; the values are once, few, many and, for expanded clones, a class.

15	TRBV5-1	.	TRBJ1-2	TRBD1	CASSLFPGGPRGYTF	TGCGCCAGCAGCTTGTTTCCAGGGGGCCCTCGTGGCTACACCTTC
12	TRBV12-3/TRBV12-4	.	TRBJ1-1	.	CASSIGYPEAFF	TGTGCCAGCAGTATAGGTTACCCCGAAGCTTTCTTT
15	TRBV6-5	few	TRBJ2-7	.	CASSSPGHSSYEQYF	TGTGCCAGCAGTTCCCCGGGACACAGCTCCTACGAGCAGTACTTC
15	TRBV19	few	TRBJ2-7	TRBD2	CASSPWTSGKDEQYF	TGTGCCAGTAGTCCCTGGACTAGCGGCAAGGACGAGCAGTACTTC
16	TRBV5-1	.	TRBJ2-5	.	CASSLGQGAVQETQYF	TGCGCCAGCAGCTTGGGGCAGGGAGCAGTTCAAGAGACCCAGTACTTC
14	TRBV20-1	.	TRBJ2-1	.	CSAPPVDYANEQFF	TGCAGTGCTCCGCCCGTAGACTACGCCAATGAGCAGTTCTTC
15	TRBV7-9	few	TRBJ1-2	.	CASSSAGDFQRGYTF	TGTGCCAGCAGCTCAGCAGGGGACTTTCAGCGTGGCTACACCTTC
14	TRBV15	many	TRBJ2-5	.	CATSRAVAEETQYF	TGTGCCACCAGCAGAGCAGTAGCGGAAGAGACCCAGTACTTC
13	TRBV29-1	.	TRBJ2-5	.	CSVALGGMETQYF	TGCAGCGTTGCCTTGGGGGGTATGGAGACCCAGTACTTC
16	TRBV4-3	.	TRBJ2-7	.	CASSQGAPGHYYEQYF	TGCGCCAGCAGCCAAGGCGCTCCGGGACACTACTACGAGCAGTACTTC
15	TRBV5-1	few	TRBJ2-1	TRBD1	CASSATGTGYNEQFF	TGCGCCAGCAGCGCCACCGGGACAGGGTACAATGAGCAGTTCTTC
16	TRBV3-1	.	TRBJ1-6	.	CASSQDPGQGYSPLHF	TGTGCCAGCAGCCAAGACCCGGGGCAGGGATATTCACCCCTCCACTTT
16	TRBV12-3/TRBV12-4	.	TRBJ2-2	TRBD1	CASSLGQVGGFGELFF	TGTGCCAGCAGTTTGGGACAGGTGGGCGGGTTCGGGGAGCTGTTTTTT
13	TRBV20-1	few	TRBJ1-2	.	CSARPLPTIGYTF	TGCAGTGCTAGACCCCTTCCCACTATTGGCTACACCTTC
14	TRBV10-3	.	TRBJ2-3	TRBD1	CASAGTVNSDTQYF	TGTGCCAGCGCCGGGACAGTCAACTCAGATACGCAGTATTTT
17	TRBV4-1	.	TRBJ2-2	.	CASSQGRGPGQDGELFF	TGCGCCAGCAGCCAAGGCCGGGGTCCAGGGCAGGACGGGGAGCTGTTTTTT
16	TRBV20-1	few	TRBJ2-5	TRBD2	CSARKDGGSWSETQYF	TGCAGTGCTAGAAAGGACGGCGGGAGTTGGTCGGAGACCCAGTACTTC
14	TRBV20-1	few	TRBJ1-2	.	CSARTQGEDYGYTF	TGCAGTGCTAGAACCCAGGGAGAAGACTATGGCTACACCTTC
15	TRBV14	few	TRBJ1-1	TRBD1	CASSRAGTGGSEAFF	TGTGCCAGCAGTCGAGCCGGGACAGGGGGCTCTGAAGCTTTCTTT
11	TRBV7-6	few	TRBJ2-3	.	CASSELDTQYF	TGTGCCAGCAGCGAATTAGATACGCAGTATTTT
16	TRBV5-1	many	TRBJ1-1	.	CASSLAGRGMNTEAFF	TGCGCCAGCAGCTTGGCGGGCAGGGGAATGAACACTGAAGCTTTCTTT
15	TRBV29-1	many	TRBJ2-3	TRBD2	CSVERAGGRTDTQYF	TGCAGCGTTGAACGAGCGGGAGGCAGAACAGATACGCAGTATTTT
13	TRBV10-3	.	TRBJ1-1	.	CAISPTGNTEAFF	TGTGCCATCAGTCCCACAGGCAACACTGAAGCTTTCTTT
16	TRBV14	.	TRBJ2-5	TRBD2	CASSPLPSGTVETQYF	TGTGCCAGCAGCCCCCTCCCCAGCGGGACGGTCGAGACCCAGTACTTC
13	TRBV20-1	.	TRBJ1-5	.	CSARQTDNQPQHF	TGCAGTGCTAGACAGACCGATAATCAGCCCCAGCATTTT
13	TRBV20-1	.	TRBJ1-1	.	CSARSPLNTEAFF	TGCAGTGCTAGATCCCCCTTGAACACTGAAGCTTTCTTT
18	TRBV6-5	once	TRBJ2-2	TRBD2	CASSYSGSGSADTGELFF	TGTGCCAGCAGTTACTCGGGTAGCGGGAGCGCGGACACCGGGGAGCTGTTTTTT
14	TRBV27	.	TRBJ2-2	.	CASSLLGTTGELFF	TGTGCCAGCAGTTTATTAGGGACAACCGGGGAGCTGTTTTTT
15	TRBV11-3	.	TRBJ2-2	.	CASSQKGSNTGELFF	TGTGCCAGCAGCCAGAAGGGATCGAACACCGGGGAGCTGTTTTTT
12	TRBV27	.	TRBJ2-3	.	CASLGRSDTQYF	TGTGCCAGCCTCGGGAGATCAGATACGCAGTATTTT
11	TRBV20-1	few	TRBJ2-3	.	CSAQTVDTQYF	TGCAGTGCCCAAACGGTAGATACGCAGTATTTT
13	TRBV15	.	TRBJ1-5	.	CATSRDNQGPQHF	TGTGCCACCAGCAGAGATAATCAAGGCCCCCAGCATTTT
15	TRBV5-1	few	TRBJ2-1	TRBD1	CASVPGQGLIDEQFF	TGCGCCAGCGTTCCGGGACAGGGCTTAATCGATGAGCAGTTCTTC
15	TRBV28	many	TRBJ2-2	TRBD2	CASSLGGDSTGELFF	TGTGCCAGCAGTTTAGGGGGGGACTCCACCGGGGAGCTGTTTTTT
13	TRBV12-3/TRBV12-4	many	TRBJ1-1	.	CASSLNRNTEAFF	TGTGCCAGCAGTTTAAACAGGAACACTGAAGCTTTCTTT
16	TRBV6-1	.	TRBJ1-6	.	CASSRGGTFGNSPLHF	TGTGCCAGCAGTCGCGGGGGGACCTTCGGGAATTCACCCCTCCACTTT
15	TRBV6-1	few	TRBJ1-1	.	CASSETGKVVTEAFF	TGTGCCAGCAGTGAAACAGGGAAAGTGGTCACTGAAGCTTTCTTT
15	TRBV10-2	few	TRBJ2-7	TRBD2	CASSEASSGLGEQYF	TGCGCCAGCAGTGAGGCGTCTAGCGGGTTAGGCGAGCAGTACTTC
17	TRBV5-1	few	TRBJ2-1	TRBD2	CASSLGPSGSGDNEQFF	TGCGCCAGCAGCTTGGGGCCCAGCGGGAGTGGAGACAATGAGCAGTTCTTC
14	TRBV6-5	.	TRBJ2-7	.	CASSYPGSPREQYF	TGTGCCAGCAGTTATCCGGGATCCCCGAGGGAGCAGTACTTC
13	TRBV29-1	.	TRBJ2-7	.	CSVAPSSSYEQYF	TGCAGCGTGGCCCCGTCCAGCTCCTACGAGCAGTACTTC
14	TRBV9	.	TRBJ1-2	.	CASSEVAGSYGYTF	TGTGCCAGCAGCGAGGTGGCAGGGTCGTATGGCTACACCTTC
14	TRBV7-8	few	TRBJ1-6	.	CASSWSQAVSTLHF	TGTGCCAGCAGCTGGAGCCAGGCCGTTTCAACCCTCCACTTT
20	TRBV11-2	once	TRBJ1-2	.	CASSSNRITEGLVVNYGYTF	TGTGCCAGCAGCTCCAACCGTATTACGGAGGGGTTAGTCGTTAACTATGGCTACACCTTC
14	TRBV12-3/TRBV12-4	.	TRBJ1-1	.	CASSLGPGALEAFF	TGTGCCAGCAGTTTAGGACCGGGGGCGTTAGAAGCTTTCTTT
14	TRBV5-1	.	TRBJ1-1	.	CASSLGQGLKEAFF	TGCGCCAGCAGCTTGGGCCAGGGATTAAAAGAAGCTTTCTTT
15	TRBV5-1	.	TRBJ2-3	TRBD2	CASSLAGVSRDTQYF	TGCGCCAGCAGCTTAGCGGGAGTTAGTAGAGATACGCAGTATTTT
15	TRBV5-1	.	TRBJ2-1	TRBD1	CASSRTGGPDNEQFF	TGCGCCAGCAGCCGAACAGGGGGCCCCGACAATGAGCAGTTCTTC
15	TRBV27	.	TRBJ2-1	TRBD2	CATRLAGGAYNEQFF	TGTGCCACACGCCTAGCGGGAGGTGCCTACAATGAGCAGTTCTTC